This T cell receptor beta chain was obtained from a study of blood T cell repertoires in COVID-19. Study background: Samples representing acute and convalescent COVID-19 were sourced from the United States, Italy and Spain. From T cells, B-cell-depleted T cells, or PBMCs came the material, which was cDNA or gDNA.

Germline V gene data show CDR1 as MRHNA and CDR2 as SNTAGT. The CDR3 is made up of 16 amino acids. The V gene end was trimmed by 3 bases and the J gene end by 6 bases; junction bases not matched to a gene: 12. In the authors' methods: Amplification with reference gene primers provided the estimates of nucleated cell counts. Method: immunoSEQ multiplex PCR; TCRdb's copy keeps in-frame clones and lacks some. V and J calls and clone size follow that table, whereas D and trimming were derived from the DNA. This table has 200,000 to 250,000 clones, approximately 83% appearing once. The TCR sequence derives from a woman under 40 who had recovered from COVID-19. Sequences were obtained from peripheral blood. The chain joins TRBV6-4 to TRBJ1-2; TRBD1 matches 8 bases. CDR3 sequence: CASSDPGQAEADGYTF. The DNA of the CDR3 is TGTGCCAGCAGTGATCCGGGACAGGCTGAAGCCGATGGCTACACCTTC.